This T cell receptor (beta chain) was obtained from a study of T cell responses to AZD1222 COVID-19 vaccine. Study-wide results and limits: CD4 TCRs linked to vaccination spanned spike, dominating at 160-218 and 743-854.

Repertoires were generated with immunoSEQ multiplex PCR, while TCRdb's copy carries only in-frame clones and drops some. The sample shows more than 95,000 clones, around 84% of them seen only once. A word on this clone: The antigen remains unidentified.

The J segment lost 5 bases and the V segment lost 4 bases, leaving 4 bases of the junction unmatched. This CDR3 spans 14 amino acids. Germline CDR1 is SGHNT and CDR2 is YYREEE (reference sequence). The sample consisted of peripheral blood, taken 28 days after the second AZD1222 dose. This receptor was obtained from an adult who received the AZD1222 COVID-19 vaccine. V is TRBV5-4 and J is TRBJ2-5; 11 bases map to TRBD1. The CDR3, as DNA: TGTGCCAGCAGCCGGGGACAGGGGGGTGAGACCCAGTACTTC. Residues: CASSRGQGGETQYF.